Below, 32 T cell receptor beta chains from the same sample are listed, as sequenced in a study of blood T cell repertoires in COVID-19. The assay was immunoSEQ multiplex PCR, and TCRdb's table has in-frame clones only and misses some. The table includes about 270,000 clones, around nine tenths detected once. The sequenced sample consisted of peripheral blood. These receptors were obtained from a man in his forties who had recovered from COVID-19.

This clone showed up just once. The chain combines TRBV5-4 with TRBJ2-7; no clear D. CDR3 length: 14 amino acids. Germline values: CDR1 SGHNT, CDR2 YYREEE (reference sequence). Between the trimmed V and J ends, which lost 4 bases and 8 bases, there was a span of 19 bases. The CDR3 sequence: CASSNMYWRRKQYF. The CDR3, as DNA: TGTGCCAGCAGCAACATGTATTGGCGGCGCAAGCAGTACTTC.

The chain has TRBV5-5 and TRBJ1-5; 10 bases agree with TRBD1. CDR3 length: 16 amino acids. From germline, CDR1 is SGHKS and CDR2 YYEKEE (reference sequence). Trimming at V came to 4 bases and at J to 1 base, leaving 5 bases not matched to a gene. DNA for the CDR3: TGTGCCAGCAGCAAGACAGGGGGCGGGAGCAATCAGCCCCAGCATTTT. Amino acids: CASSKTGGGSNQPQHF.

The table lists this clone with many counts. This sequence joins TRBV27 and TRBJ1-6; no definite D call. The CDR3 loop spans 13 amino acids. Between the trimmed V and J ends, which lost 2 bases and 11 bases, there was a span of 10 bases. Germline lookup yields CDR1 MNHEY and CDR2 SMNVEV (reference sequence). The CDR3 DNA reads TGTGCCAGCAGTTTAGAGAGGACTACACCCCTCCACTTT. It translates to CASSLERTTPLHF.

This chain connects TRBV11-3 to TRBJ2-2, with 9 bases matching TRBD2. The germline CDR1 and CDR2 sequences are SGHNT and YENEEA. Trimming removed 7 bases from V and 4 bases from J; junction bases left unmatched: 4. The CDR3 contains 14 residues. The CDR3 DNA is TGTGCCAGCAACCAACTAGCGGGCACCGGGGAGCTGTTTTTT. Protein: CASNQLAGTGELFF.

This sequence joins TRBV14 and TRBJ2-5; 9 bases fit TRBD2. V was pared by 4 bases and J by 12 bases, with 27 bases of the junction left unmatched. The CDR3 length is 19 residues. CDR1 is SGHDN and CDR2 is FVKESK in the germline V gene. CDR3 nucleotides: TGTGCCAGCAGCCGCCCGTCAGGAGGAGTAGCGGGGGTTGTAATCAAGAAGTACTTC. The encoded protein is CASSRPSGGVAGVVIKKYF. Combining the CDR3 with reference TRBV14 and TRBJ2-5 gives the whole variable domain EAGVTQFPSHSVIEKGQTVTLRCDPISGHDNLYWYRRVMGKEIKFLLHFVKESKQDESGMPNNRFLAERTGGTYSTLKVQPAELEDSGVYFCASSRPSGGVAGVVIKKYFGPGTRLLVL.

This chain joins TRBV14 and TRBJ1-1, with D possibly TRBD1 on 5 matching bases. The ends were cut back, 0 bases at V and 4 bases at J, with 9 bases in the middle. The CDR3 has 14 residues. The V gene's germline CDR1 is SGHDN and CDR2 FVKESK. CDR3 region: CASSQEWGVTEAFF. DNA for the CDR3: TGTGCCAGCAGCCAAGAATGGGGGGTCACTGAAGCTTTCTTT. Full variable domain (outside the CDR3, taken from reference TRBV14 and TRBJ1-1): EAGVTQFPSHSVIEKGQTVTLRCDPISGHDNLYWYRRVMGKEIKFLLHFVKESKQDESGMPNNRFLAERTGGTYSTLKVQPAELEDSGVYFCASSQEWGVTEAFFGQGTRLTVV.

The chain combines TRBV2 with TRBJ1-2, with D unresolved. CDR3 size: 16 residues. Germline CDR1 SNHLY, CDR2 FYNNEI. Deletions cut 8 bases from V and 4 bases from J, with 23 bases between. The CDR3 region is CASLTGKGTSSYGYTF. CDR3 nucleotides: TGTGCCAGCCTGACGGGGAAGGGAACCTCTTCCTATGGCTACACCTTC.

CDR3 in amino acids: CASTEDRGFHGYTF. The CDR3 nucleotides are TGTGCCAGCACGGAGGACAGGGGGTTCCATGGCTACACCTTC. The chain joins TRBV6-6 to TRBJ1-2, with 10 bases aligning to TRBD1. Germline values: CDR1 MNHNY, CDR2 SVGAGI (reference sequence). Unmatched junction bases numbered 8, after V lost 7 bases and J lost 6 bases. This CDR3 contains 14 residues.

The V call is TRBV6-6, the J call TRBJ1-4, with a tentative D call TRBD1 (6 bases). Germline V gene sequence: CDR1 MNHNY, CDR2 SVGAGI (reference sequence). Between the trimmed V and J ends, which lost 6 bases and 15 bases, there was a span of 17 bases. The CDR3 spans 12 residues. CDR3 residues: CASSLTGTSVFF. For the CDR3, the DNA is TGTGCCAGCAGCCTAACCGGGACATCCGTGTTTTTT.

This chain connects TRBV2 to TRBJ2-7, with D tentatively TRBD2 (5 bases). The CDR3 runs to 15 residues. Germline CDR1 is SNHLY and CDR2 is FYNNEI. Trimming took 2 bases from V and 0 from J, leaving 11 bases between them. This CDR3 reads CASSEIPTTSYEQYF. The CDR3 DNA reads as TGTGCCAGCAGTGAAATTCCGACTACCTCCTACGAGCAGTACTTC.

The chain joins TRBV27 to TRBJ2-7, with 7 bases aligning to TRBD1. V lost 0 bases to trimming and J lost 5 bases; unmatched junction nucleotides: 10. The CDR3 has 16 residues. Germline V CDR1 and CDR2: MNHEY, SMNVEV (reference sequence). This CDR3 is CASSLSVSGGSNEQYF. In DNA form, the CDR3 reads TGTGCCAGCAGTTTATCGGTGTCAGGGGGATCCAACGAGCAGTACTTC.

The genes are TRBV11-2 and TRBJ1-1; 10 bases line up with TRBD1. Germline V CDR1 and CDR2: SGHAT, FQNNGV. CDR3 length equals 14 residues. The V gene end was trimmed by 5 bases and the J gene end by 6 bases; junction bases not matched to a gene: 6. The CDR3 sequence is CASSRPGQGAEAFF. The CDR3 coding sequence is TGTGCCAGCAGCCGACCTGGACAGGGGGCTGAAGCTTTCTTT.

The chain joins TRBV6-5 to TRBJ1-1; D ambiguous. V lost 6 bases and J lost 2, with 13 bases in between. Germline CDR1 MNHEY, CDR2 SVGAGI. The CDR3 sequence is 14 residues long. The CDR3 sequence: CASRLRGGNTEAFF. Here the CDR3 DNA reads TGTGCCAGCAGGTTGCGGGGAGGAAACACTGAAGCTTTCTTT.

The rearrangement joins TRBV5-1 to TRBJ2-2, with 12 bases matching TRBD1. Germline V gene sequence: CDR1 SGHRS, CDR2 YFSETQ. The V and J ends lost 1 base and 7 bases, in that order; junction bases with no gene match: 11. This CDR3 has 18 amino acids. As DNA, the CDR3 is TGCGCCAGCAGCTTGATCGGGACAGGGGGCGCTCAGGGCGGGGAGCTGTTTTTT. Residues: CASSLIGTGGAQGGELFF.

This clone has more than one count but fewer than ten. The V and J genes are TRBV11-2 and TRBJ2-4; TRBD2 might be the D (5 bases). Per the germline V gene, CDR1 is SGHAT and CDR2 is FQNNGV. The CDR3 is 15 amino acids. V lost 2 bases to trimming and J lost 7 bases, with 15 bases between them. CDR3 sequence (DNA): TGTGCCAGCAGCTTACCAGAGCGGCGCACCAACATTCAGTACTTC. Protein product: CASSLPERRTNIQYF.

This clone was observed a handful of times. The chain uses TRBV7-9 and TRBJ1-5; TRBD1 matches at 8 bases. V lost 4 bases and J lost 3; bases outside the gene matches: 5. CDR1 is SEHNR and CDR2 is FQNEAQ in the germline V gene (reference sequence). There are 15 residues in the CDR3. CDR3 bases: TGTGCCAGCAGCTCGACAGGGGAGTACAATCAGCCCCAGCATTTT. Amino acids: CASSSTGEYNQPQHF.

The rearrangement joins TRBV7-8 to TRBJ1-5, with TRBD1 matching 10 bases. Germline V gives CDR1 SGHVS, CDR2 FQNEAQ. Germline trimming cut 4 bases from V and 0 bases from J; bases unmatched to any gene: 9. The CDR3 is 18 amino acids. The CDR3 reads CASSYSGQGTYSNQPQHF. The CDR3 DNA is TGTGCCAGCAGCTACTCGGGACAGGGGACTTATAGCAATCAGCCCCAGCATTTT.

The gene calls are TRBV6-5 and TRBJ2-1, with 7 bases that match TRBD2. The ends lost 8 bases at V and 4 bases at J; junction bases unmatched: 11. The CDR3 totals 15 residues. Germline assignment: CDR1 MNHEY and CDR2 SVGAGI. CDR3 loop: CASDAGVGIYNEQFF. Here the CDR3 DNA reads TGTGCCAGCGACGCGGGAGTGGGGATATACAATGAGCAGTTCTTC.

This rearrangement joins TRBV12-5 to TRBJ2-4, with 8 bases lining up with TRBD1. The germline gives CDR1 LGHNT, CDR2 FRNRAP. The CDR3 totals 16 residues. J gave up 1 base and V 2 bases, and 4 bases lay outside the gene matches. CDR3: CASGLPGGEAKNIQYF. CDR3 DNA sequence: TGTGCTAGTGGTTTGCCAGGGGGCGAGGCCAAAAACATTCAGTACTTC.

V and J are TRBV2 and TRBJ1-2, with 7 nucleotides matching TRBD1. Germline assignment: CDR1 SNHLY and CDR2 FYNNEI. This CDR3 has 15 residues. J lost 8 bases, V lost 5 bases, and 14 bases had no gene match. In DNA form, the CDR3 reads TGTGCCAGCAGTCCGCCCCTACAGGGGTCGATCGGCTACACCTTC. Translated, it gives CASSPPLQGSIGYTF.

This clone was observed once. The CDR3 DNA reads as TGTGCCAGCATAAGGATCAGGGGAATAAGCAATCAGCCCCAGCATTTT. This codes for CASIRIRGISNQPQHF. The chain couples TRBV27 to TRBJ1-5; TRBD1 might be the D (6 bases). This CDR3 is built from 16 residues. Germline assignment: CDR1 MNHEY and CDR2 SMNVEV (reference sequence). V lost 7 bases and J 1 base, leaving 17 bases between the germline ends.

V is TRBV5-5 and J is TRBJ2-3; D not resolved. Per germline, CDR1 SGHKS and CDR2 YYEKEE (reference sequence). This CDR3 spans 13 amino acids. Trimming pared 3 bases from V and 0 bases from J, leaving 5 bases between. The CDR3: CASSSPSTDTQYF. CDR3 DNA sequence: TGTGCCAGCAGCTCCCCGAGCACAGATACGCAGTATTTT.

The rearrangement uses TRBV10-3 and TRBJ2-2, with D perhaps TRBD2 (7 bases). There are 13 residues in the CDR3. Germline CDR1 is ENHRY and CDR2 is SYGVKD. V was shortened by 10 bases and J by 4 bases, with 13 bases between the two germline ends. The chain's CDR3 is CATKRDTTGELFF. CDR3 nucleotides: TGTGCCACCAAGCGGGACACCACCGGGGAGCTGTTTTTT.

The CDR3: CASSFDGTASSYEQYF. CDR3 coding DNA: TGTGCCAGCAGCTTTGATGGGACAGCTAGCTCCTACGAGCAGTACTTC. The chain employs TRBV7-2 and TRBJ2-7, with 7 bases aligning to TRBD1. The CDR3 is 16 amino acids. Germline V lookup: CDR1 SGHTA, CDR2 FQGNSA. With 3 bases clipped from V and 0 bases from J, the junction kept 8 bases outside the gene matches. The full variable domain, rest sourced from reference TRBV7-2 and TRBJ2-7, is GAGVSQSPSNKVTEKGKDVELRCDPISGHTALYWYRQSLGQGLEFLIYFQGNSAPDKSGLPSDRFSAERTGGSVSTLTIQRTQQEDSAVYLCASSFDGTASSYEQYFGPGTRLTVT.

This chain connects TRBV12-5 to TRBJ2-7; TRBD2 matches at 11 bases. The CDR3 has 16 amino acids. Per the germline V gene, CDR1 is LGHNT and CDR2 is FRNRAP. J lost 3 bases, V lost 5 bases, and 9 bases had no gene match. The CDR3 DNA follows: TGTGCTAGTGGTGACTCGACTAGCGGGATAATCTACGAGCAGTACTTC. As protein: CASGDSTSGIIYEQYF.

The chain uses TRBV7-8 and TRBJ2-7; TRBD2 matches at 13 bases. The CDR3 consists of 16 residues. The junction had 3 bases not matched to a gene; V was cut back by 0 bases and J by 4 bases. Germline-derived CDR1 and CDR2 are SGHVS and FQNEAQ. The CDR3 loop is CASSLAGLAGRYEQYF. CDR3 coding DNA: TGTGCCAGCAGCTTAGCGGGACTAGCGGGACGTTACGAGCAGTACTTC.

CDR3 nucleotides: TGTGCCAGTAGCGAAGCAGGGGGACATCAAGAGACCCAGTACTTC. The encoded protein is CASSEAGGHQETQYF. The chain recombines TRBV19 with TRBJ2-5, with TRBD1 matching 7 bases. The length of the CDR3 is 15 residues. CDR1 is LNHDA, CDR2 SQIVND, per germline (reference sequence). With V trimmed by 6 bases and J by 2 bases, 9 bases remained unmatched.

This clone is a singleton in its sample. J is TRBJ2-3 and V is TRBV4-1; tentatively, D is TRBD1 (6 bases). This CDR3 contains 16 residues. Germline V gene sequence: CDR1 MGHRA, CDR2 YSYEKL. Trimming removed 0 bases at V and 3 bases at J, with 13 bases between. The CDR3 here is CASSQEGGQRTDTQYF. CDR3 sequence (DNA): TGCGCCAGCAGCCAAGAAGGAGGACAGCGAACAGATACGCAGTATTTT.

This rearrangement joins TRBV7-2 to TRBJ1-2, with 8 nucleotides matching TRBD1. The CDR3 is 13 amino acids. Per germline, CDR1 SGHTA and CDR2 FQGNSA. The trim removed 8 bases at V and 4 bases at J, leaving 6 bases unmatched. The CDR3, as DNA: TGTGCCAGCGGTGACAGGGGTGGCTATGGCTACACCTTC. It yields the protein CASGDRGGYGYTF.

The chain has TRBV19 and TRBJ1-2; D remains unclear. Trimming took 6 bases from V and 3 from J, leaving 11 bases between them. Germline CDR1 and CDR2: LNHDA and SQIVND (reference sequence). The CDR3 spans 13 residues. CDR3 bases: TGTGCCAGTAGGGCCCTCTCTTACTATGGCTACACCTTC. Protein product: CASRALSYYGYTF.

The chain carries TRBV11-2 and TRBJ1-3, with D maybe TRBD1 (6 bases). This CDR3 contains 17 residues. Germline V gives CDR1 SGHAT, CDR2 FQNNGV. V lost 5 bases to trimming and J lost 0 bases, with 17 bases between them. The CDR3 coding sequence is TGTGCCAGCAGCCTCCTCATTTGGGGGCACTCTGGAAACACCATATATTTT. It yields the protein CASSLLIWGHSGNTIYF.

The V gene is TRBV11-2, the J gene TRBJ1-2; 10 bases align to TRBD1. Trimming at V came to 1 base and at J to 6 bases, leaving 5 bases not matched to a gene. The CDR3 sequence is 15 residues long. Germline V gene data show CDR1 as SGHAT and CDR2 as FQNNGV. CDR3: CASSLGVGTGDGYTF. In DNA form, the CDR3 reads TGTGCCAGCAGCTTAGGAGTCGGGACAGGGGATGGCTACACCTTC.